Listed below are T cell receptor beta chains from one sample, sequenced in a study of control samples from healthy donors and cancer patients. Sequencing was performed with immunoSEQ multiplex PCR; in TCRdb, only in-frame clones are kept and a portion is missing. The sample has approximately 150,000 clones, 80% to 95% seen once. Sequenced material: blood. These receptors all stem from a man aged 25 to 40 in good health. Both conserved end residues are part of each CDR3. The D gene is left open where the match is weak. Clone size, where shown, is once, few, many, or a class for clones that have expanded.

clone size	V gene	J gene	D gene	CDR3 DNA	CDR3 protein
.	TRBV28	TRBJ2-1	TRBD2	TGTGCCAGCAGTTTAAGGTCTACTAGCGGGGGGTTGGATGAGCAGTTCTTC	CASSLRSTSGGLDEQFF
.	TRBV19	TRBJ2-3	.	TGTGCCAGTGGGGGACGGAACACAGATACGCAGTATTTT	CASGGRNTDTQYF
.	TRBV21-1	TRBJ1-3	.	TGTGCCAGCAGCAAAGTATCCAGGGCCGGGGATTGGGTGGGAAACACCATATATTTT	CASSKVSRAGDWVGNTIYF
.	TRBV19	TRBJ1-4	.	TGTGCCAGTAGTACAGGGGCGAGAGAAAAACTGTTTTTT	CASSTGAREKLFF
.	TRBV21-1	TRBJ2-7	.	TGTGCCAGCAGCCGTCCCATTAGACAGGTTCGGGACGAGCAGTACTTC	CASSRPIRQVRDEQYF
once	TRBV11-2	TRBJ1-2	TRBD1	TGTGCCAGCAGCTCCGGGACAGGGGCCAACTATGGCTACACCTTC	CASSSGTGANYGYTF
few	TRBV3-1/TRBV3-2	TRBJ2-7	TRBD1	TGTGCCAGCAGCCAGGGACAGTTGGACGAGCAGTACTTC	CASSQGQLDEQYF
.	TRBV19	TRBJ1-2	TRBD1	TGTGCCACCACAGGATACCACAGGGGAATAGCCTATGGCTACACCTTC	CATTGYHRGIAYGYTF
.	TRBV14	TRBJ1-2	.	TGTGCCAGCAGCCAAGTAGCCCAGTCTAACTATGGCTACACCTTC	CASSQVAQSNYGYTF
.	TRBV5-1	TRBJ2-7	.	TGCGCCAGCAGCTTGGGAGGGGGGCAGGGGCTCCACGAGCAGTACTTC	CASSLGGGQGLHEQYF
.	TRBV5-8	TRBJ1-1	.	TGTGCCAGCAGCTCAATGAACACTGAAGCTTTCTTT	CASSSMNTEAFF
.	TRBV19	TRBJ1-2	.	TGTGCCAGTATGGAGACCCGCTATGGCTACACCTTC	CASMETRYGYTF
.	TRBV7-9	TRBJ1-1	TRBD1	TGTGCCAGTGAACAGGGGGCTGCTGAAGCTTTCTTT	CASEQGAAEAFF
.	TRBV28	TRBJ1-5	.	TGTGCCAGCAGTTTAGCGGGACAGCCCCAGCATTTT	CASSLAGQPQHF
few	TRBV5-4	TRBJ2-2	TRBD1	TGTGCCAGCAGCTTGTTCACAGGGGTGAACACCGGGGAGCTGTTTTTT	CASSLFTGVNTGELFF
.	TRBV6-5	TRBJ1-2	.	TGTGCCAGCATTCCGGACGGAGGCTATGGCTACACCTTC	CASIPDGGYGYTF
few	TRBV9	TRBJ2-3	.	TGTGCCAGCAGCGTAGCAGGAGGGGCTAACACAGATACGCAGTATTTT	CASSVAGGANTDTQYF
.	TRBV6-1	TRBJ2-3	TRBD2	TGTGCCAGCAGTGAACCCAGCCGCCGGGGGGAGGATACGCAGTATTTT	CASSEPSRRGEDTQYF
.	TRBV5-6	TRBJ1-1	TRBD1	TGTGCCAGCAGCTTAAGGACAGGGGGCTCCATGAACACTGAAGCTTTCTTT	CASSLRTGGSMNTEAFF
.	TRBV5-1	TRBJ1-2	.	TGCGCCAGCAGCTTGGAACCTAATAACTATGGCTACACCTTC	CASSLEPNNYGYTF
.	TRBV6-5	TRBJ1-1	TRBD1	TGTGCCAGCAGAACCGACAGGGTGACTGAAGCTTTCTTT	CASRTDRVTEAFF
.	TRBV6-6	TRBJ2-2	.	TGTGCCAGCAGCCCAGTGGGAGCCGGGGAGCTGTTTTTT	CASSPVGAGELFF
.	TRBV5-1	TRBJ2-7	.	TGCGCCAGCAGCTTGACAAGCTCCTACGAGCAGTACTTC	CASSLTSSYEQYF
.	TRBV7-6	TRBJ1-4	.	TGTGCCAGCAGCTTAGCGGTCCACGGAAAACTGTTTTTT	CASSLAVHGKLFF
.	TRBV10-3	TRBJ1-5	.	TGTGCCATCAGTTTGGACGTAAGCAATCAGCCCCAGCATTTT	CAISLDVSNQPQHF
.	TRBV2	TRBJ1-2	.	TGTGCCAGCAGTGAAGACCGTAACTATGGCTACACCTTC	CASSEDRNYGYTF
.	TRBV11-2	TRBJ1-1	.	TGTGCCAGCAGCTTAGATCAGGCGGCTTCGAACACTGAAGCTTTCTTT	CASSLDQAASNTEAFF
.	TRBV6-5	TRBJ2-7	.	TGTGCCACCCCGCGGGACGGATCCTACGAGCAGTACTTC	CATPRDGSYEQYF
.	TRBV18	TRBJ1-4	TRBD1	TGTGCCAGCTCACCATTCGACAGGGGTGAAGATGAAAAACTGTTTTTT	CASSPFDRGEDEKLFF